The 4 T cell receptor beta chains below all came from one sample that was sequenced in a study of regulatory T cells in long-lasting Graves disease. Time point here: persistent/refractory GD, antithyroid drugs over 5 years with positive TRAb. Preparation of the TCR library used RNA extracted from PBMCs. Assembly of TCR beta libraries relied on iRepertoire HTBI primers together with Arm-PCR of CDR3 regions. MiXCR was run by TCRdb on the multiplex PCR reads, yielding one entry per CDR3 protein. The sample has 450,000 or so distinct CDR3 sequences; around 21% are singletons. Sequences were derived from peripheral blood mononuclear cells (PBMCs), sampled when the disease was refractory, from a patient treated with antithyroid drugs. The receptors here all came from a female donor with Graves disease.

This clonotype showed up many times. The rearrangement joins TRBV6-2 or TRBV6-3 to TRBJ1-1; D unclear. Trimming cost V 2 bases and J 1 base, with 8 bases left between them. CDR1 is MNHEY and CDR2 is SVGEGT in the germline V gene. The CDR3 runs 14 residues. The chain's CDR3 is CASSYLGRNTEAFF. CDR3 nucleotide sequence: TGTGCCAGCAGTTACCTGGGGAGGAACACTGAAGCTTTCTTT.

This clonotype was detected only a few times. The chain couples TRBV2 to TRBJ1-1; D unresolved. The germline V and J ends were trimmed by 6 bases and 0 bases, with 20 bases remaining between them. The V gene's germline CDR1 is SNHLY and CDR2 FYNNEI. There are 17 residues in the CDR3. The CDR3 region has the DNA TGTGCCAGCAGCGGGGTGGGAGGACGTAGCGTGAACACTGAAGCTTTCTTT. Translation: CASSGVGGRSVNTEAFF.

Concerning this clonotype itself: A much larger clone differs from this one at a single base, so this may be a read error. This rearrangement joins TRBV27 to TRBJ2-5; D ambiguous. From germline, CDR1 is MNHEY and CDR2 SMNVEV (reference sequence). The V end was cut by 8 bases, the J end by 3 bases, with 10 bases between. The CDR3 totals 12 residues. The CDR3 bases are TGTGCCAGCGGTTACATGGAAGAGACCCAGTACTTC. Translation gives CASGYMEETQYF.

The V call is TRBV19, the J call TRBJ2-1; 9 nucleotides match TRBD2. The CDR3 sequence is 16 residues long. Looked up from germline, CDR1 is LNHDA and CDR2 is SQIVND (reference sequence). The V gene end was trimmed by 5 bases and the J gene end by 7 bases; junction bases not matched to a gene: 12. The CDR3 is CASSAAGGLGTNEQFF. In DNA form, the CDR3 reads TGTGCCAGTAGTGCAGCGGGAGGCCTCGGAACGAATGAGCAGTTCTTC. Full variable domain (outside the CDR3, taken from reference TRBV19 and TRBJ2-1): DGGITQSPKYLFRKEGQNVTLSCEQNLNHDAMYWYRQDPGQGLRLIYYSQIVNDFQKGDIAEGYSVSREKKESFPLTVTSAQKNPTAFYLCASSAAGGLGTNEQFFGPGTRLTVL.